The 16 T cell receptor beta chains presented below share a single source sample, sequenced in a study of cytomegalovirus exposure and HLA in healthy donors. The PCR used 60 Vbeta and 13 Jbeta primers. The assay was immunoSEQ multiplex PCR, and TCRdb's table has in-frame clones only and misses some. The table has approximately 150,000 clones, about 82% seen once. The sample consisted of PBMCs. Source of these receptors: a woman in her 40s in good health and CMV-seropositive.

The chain carries TRBV28 and TRBJ1-4; the D gene is possibly TRBD1 (6 bases). V dropped 8 bases and J dropped 0 bases, with 13 bases sitting between them. Looked up from germline, CDR1 is MDHEN and CDR2 is SYDVKM. This CDR3 has 15 residues. The CDR3 sequence is CASSFTGSTNEKLFF. For the CDR3, the DNA is TGTGCCAGCTCCTTCACAGGGTCAACTAATGAAAAACTGTTTTTT.

This chain uses TRBV13 with TRBJ1-2, with no clear D. Trimming pared 5 bases from V and 8 bases from J, leaving 15 bases between. Germline V lookup: CDR1 PRHDT, CDR2 FYEKMQ (reference sequence). There are 13 residues in the CDR3. The CDR3 protein is CASSPSGVSGYTF. CDR3 DNA sequence: TGTGCCAGCAGCCCGAGCGGGGTAAGCGGCTACACCTTC.

The V gene is TRBV19, the J gene TRBJ2-5; the match to TRBD1 covers 12 bases. After removal of 6 bases from V and 5 bases from J, the junction contained 10 bases not matched to a gene. Germline-derived CDR1 and CDR2 are LNHDA and SQIVND (reference sequence). The CDR3 loop spans 16 amino acids. CDR3 sequence: CASSPDRDRGLETQYF. The CDR3 coding sequence is TGTGCCAGTAGCCCCGACCGGGACAGGGGGCTTGAGACCCAGTACTTC.

The chain has TRBV5-1 and TRBJ1-6; TRBD1 is a possible D gene (5 bases). CDR3 length: 13 amino acids. V lost 8 bases and J lost 5, with 11 bases in between. CDR1 is SGHRS and CDR2 is YFSETQ in the germline V gene. CDR3 amino acids: CASMQGHNSPLHF. The CDR3 DNA is TGCGCCAGTATGCAGGGCCATAATTCACCCCTCCACTTT. Using reference TRBV5-1 and TRBJ1-6 for the parts outside the CDR3, the full variable domain is KAGVTQTPRYLIKTRGQQVTLSCSPISGHRSVSWYQQTPGQGLQFLFEYFSETQRNKGNFPGRFSGRQFSNSRSEMNVSTLELGDSALYLCASMQGHNSPLHFGNGTRLTVT.

The V and J genes are TRBV5-1 and TRBJ1-4; 8 nucleotides line up with TRBD1. The CDR3 runs to 15 residues. The V gene's germline CDR1 is SGHRS and CDR2 YFSETQ. With V trimmed by 4 bases and J by 5 bases, 7 bases remained unmatched. CDR3 sequence reads: CASSMDRERNEKLFF. CDR3 nucleotides: TGCGCCAGCAGCATGGACAGGGAAAGGAATGAAAAACTGTTTTTT.

This chain joins TRBV12-1 and TRBJ1-2. TRBV12-1 is a pseudogene locus. This CDR3 comprises 15 residues. The CDR3 protein is CASSSPAEVLYGYTF. As DNA, the CDR3 is TGTGCCAGCAGCTCCCCGGCGGAGGTATTATATGGCTACACCTTC.

The rearrangement uses TRBV5-1 and TRBJ2-2; possible D gene TRBD1, 6 bases. CDR3 length equals 16 residues. From germline, CDR1 is SGHRS and CDR2 YFSETQ. Trimming took 0 bases from V and 5 from J, leaving 14 bases between them. CDR3 loop: CASSLVGPQGTGELFF. As DNA, the CDR3 is TGCGCCAGCAGCTTGGTGGGCCCACAGGGAACCGGGGAGCTGTTTTTT. The full variable domain, completed using reference TRBV5-1 and TRBJ2-2, is KAGVTQTPRYLIKTRGQQVTLSCSPISGHRSVSWYQQTPGQGLQFLFEYFSETQRNKGNFPGRFSGRQFSNSRSEMNVSTLELGDSALYLCASSLVGPQGTGELFFGEGSRLTVL.

The chain joins TRBV2 to TRBJ2-7, with unresolved D. V lost 1 base to trimming and J lost 3 bases, with 13 bases between them. Germline CDR1 and CDR2: SNHLY and FYNNEI. This CDR3 has 15 amino acids. The DNA for the CDR3 is TGTGCCAGCAGTGAAGACGGAAGCGCTTTCTACGAGCAGTACTTC. It codes for CASSEDGSAFYEQYF.

The chain has TRBV18 and TRBJ2-2, with 8 positions matching TRBD1. The CDR3 runs 16 residues. In germline, CDR1 is KGHSH, CDR2 LQKENI. With 3 bases clipped from V and 3 bases from J, the junction kept 6 bases outside the gene matches. CDR3 nucleotide sequence: TGTGCCAGCTCACCCCGGCAGGGGGCGGACACCGGGGAGCTGTTTTTT. Translated: CASSPRQGADTGELFF.

V and J are TRBV6-6 and TRBJ2-7; TRBD2 matches 8 bases. The trim removed 6 bases at V and 6 bases at J, leaving 10 bases unmatched. CDR3 size: 14 residues. CDR1 is MNHNY, CDR2 SVGAGI, per germline (reference sequence). The CDR3 loop is CASRHPTGGAEQYF. CDR3 in DNA: TGTGCCAGCAGGCACCCGACGGGGGGGGCCGAGCAGTACTTC.

The V and J genes are TRBV5-1 and TRBJ2-3, with TRBD2 matching over 8 bases. CDR1 SGHRS and CDR2 YFSETQ come from the germline V gene. Trimming cost V 3 bases and J 2 bases; bases outside gene matches: 5. CDR3 size: 15 residues. The CDR3 reads CASSWAGLDTDTQYF. Here the CDR3 DNA reads TGCGCCAGCAGCTGGGCGGGACTAGACACAGATACGCAGTATTTT.

The chain employs TRBV28 and TRBJ2-5; TRBD1 matches 8 bases. J was trimmed by 11 bases and V by 3 bases; bases with no gene match: 8. The CDR3 spans 13 residues. Looked up from germline, CDR1 is MDHEN and CDR2 is SYDVKM. The CDR3 DNA sequence: TGTGCCAGCAGTTTCAGGGGGCTGGGTGAGCAGTACTTC. Translation: CASSFRGLGEQYF. The full variable domain, with the rest looked up from reference TRBV28 and TRBJ2-5, is DVKVTQSSRYLVKRTGEKVFLECVQDMDHENMFWYRQDPGLGLRLIYFSYDVKMKEKGDIPEGYSVSREKKERFSLILESASTNQTSMYLCASSFRGLGEQYFGPGTRLLVL.

The rearrangement joins TRBV6-1 to TRBJ1-5; D is perhaps TRBD1 (5 bases). The length of the CDR3 is 14 residues. The V end lost 8 bases, the J end lost 5 bases, and 16 bases lay between the germline ends. From germline, CDR1 is MNHNS and CDR2 SASEGT. In DNA, the CDR3 is TGTGCCAGCGGCAAAGGCAGGGTAGATCAGCCCCAGCATTTT. Protein sequence: CASGKGRVDQPQHF.

This chain connects TRBV19 to TRBJ2-2; a weak D match, TRBD1 (6 bases). Trimming stripped 2 bases from V and 7 bases from J, with 11 bases between. CDR1 and CDR2 from the germline V gene are LNHDA and SQIVND (reference sequence). This CDR3 has 14 amino acids. The CDR3 loop reads CASSIIQGNGELFF. The CDR3 DNA follows: TGTGCCAGTAGTATAATTCAGGGGAACGGGGAGCTGTTTTTT.

A word on this clone: Different DNA sequences within this sample yield the same CDR3. V is TRBV19 and J is TRBJ1-1; D remains ambiguous. Trimming stripped 0 bases from V and 1 base from J, with 6 bases between. CDR1 LNHDA and CDR2 SQIVND come from the germline V gene (reference sequence). This CDR3 comprises 14 residues. The CDR3 reads CASSIDRGNTEAFF. The CDR3 DNA reads as TGTGCCAGTAGTATAGATCGGGGGAACACTGAAGCTTTCTTT. The variable domain in full, with the rest retrieved from reference TRBV19 and TRBJ1-1, is DGGITQSPKYLFRKEGQNVTLSCEQNLNHDAMYWYRQDPGQGLRLIYYSQIVNDFQKGDIAEGYSVSREKKESFPLTVTSAQKNPTAFYLCASSIDRGNTEAFFGQGTRLTVV.

The J gene is TRBJ2-5, the V gene TRBV6-5; D is possibly TRBD1 (5 bases). Between the trimmed V and J ends, which lost 4 bases and 12 bases, there was a span of 12 bases. Germline CDR1 is MNHEY and CDR2 is SVGAGI. The CDR3 spans 11 residues. The CDR3 coding sequence is TGTGCCAGCAGTTCCTTGGAGACAGAGTACTTC. Protein: CASSSLETEYF.